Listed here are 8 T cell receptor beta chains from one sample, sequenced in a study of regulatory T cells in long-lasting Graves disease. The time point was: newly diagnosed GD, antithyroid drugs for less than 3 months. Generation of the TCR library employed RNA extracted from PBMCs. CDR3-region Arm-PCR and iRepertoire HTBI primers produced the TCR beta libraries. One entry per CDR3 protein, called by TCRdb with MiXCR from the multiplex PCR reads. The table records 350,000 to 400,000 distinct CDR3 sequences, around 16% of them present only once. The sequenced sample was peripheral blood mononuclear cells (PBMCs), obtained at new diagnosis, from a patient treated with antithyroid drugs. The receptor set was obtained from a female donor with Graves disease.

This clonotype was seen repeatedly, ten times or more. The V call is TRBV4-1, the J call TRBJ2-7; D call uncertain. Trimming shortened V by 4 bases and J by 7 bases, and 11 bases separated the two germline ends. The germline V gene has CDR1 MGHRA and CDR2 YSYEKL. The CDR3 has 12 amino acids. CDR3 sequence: CASSLRIGEQYF. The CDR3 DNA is TGCGCCAGCAGCCTTAGAATAGGGGAGCAGTACTTC.

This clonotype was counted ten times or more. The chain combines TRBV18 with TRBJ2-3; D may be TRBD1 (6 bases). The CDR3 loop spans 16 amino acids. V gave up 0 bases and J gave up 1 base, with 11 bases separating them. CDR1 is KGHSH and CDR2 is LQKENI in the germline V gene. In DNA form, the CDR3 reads TGTGCCAGCTCACCACCCAGGGGAGAACGCACAGATACGCAGTATTTT. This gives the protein CASSPPRGERTDTQYF.

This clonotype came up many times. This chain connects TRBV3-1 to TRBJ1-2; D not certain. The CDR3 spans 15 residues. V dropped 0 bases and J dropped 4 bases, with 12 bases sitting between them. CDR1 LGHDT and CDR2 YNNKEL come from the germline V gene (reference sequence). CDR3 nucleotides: TGTGCCAGCAGCCAAGACGGGTTTCGAGGCTATGGCTACACCTTC. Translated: CASSQDGFRGYGYTF.

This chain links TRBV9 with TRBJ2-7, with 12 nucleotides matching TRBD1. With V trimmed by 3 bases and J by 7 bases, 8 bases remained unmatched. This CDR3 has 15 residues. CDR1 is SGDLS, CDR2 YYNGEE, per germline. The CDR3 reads CASSGPGQGAGEQYF. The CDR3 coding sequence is TGTGCCAGCAGCGGCCCGGGACAGGGGGCGGGTGAGCAGTACTTC.

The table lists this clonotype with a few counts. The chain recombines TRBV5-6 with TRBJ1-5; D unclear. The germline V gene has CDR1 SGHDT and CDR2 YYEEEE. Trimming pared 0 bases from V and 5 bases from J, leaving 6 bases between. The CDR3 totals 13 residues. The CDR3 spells CASSLGTYQPQHF. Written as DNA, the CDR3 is TGTGCCAGCAGCTTGGGCACATATCAGCCCCAGCATTTT.

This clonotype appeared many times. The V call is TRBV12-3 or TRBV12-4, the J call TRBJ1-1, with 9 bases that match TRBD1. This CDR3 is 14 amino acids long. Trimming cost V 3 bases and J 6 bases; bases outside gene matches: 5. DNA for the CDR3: TGTGCCAGCAGTTTTAACAGGGGGCAATCTGAAGCTTTCTTT. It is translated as CASSFNRGQSEAFF.

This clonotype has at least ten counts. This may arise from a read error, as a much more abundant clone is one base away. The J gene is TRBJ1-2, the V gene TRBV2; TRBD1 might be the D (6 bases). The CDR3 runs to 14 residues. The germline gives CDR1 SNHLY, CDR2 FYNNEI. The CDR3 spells CASSPDRRKGGCTF. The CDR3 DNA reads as TGTGCCAGCAGTCCGGACAGAAGAAAGGGCGGCTGCACCTTC.

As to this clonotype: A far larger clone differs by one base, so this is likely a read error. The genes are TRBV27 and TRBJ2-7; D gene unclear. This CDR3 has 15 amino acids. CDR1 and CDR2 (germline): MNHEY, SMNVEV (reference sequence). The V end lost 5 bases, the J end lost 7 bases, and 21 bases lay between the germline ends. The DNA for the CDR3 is TGTGCCAGCAGTCGACCCCGAACCTCCTACAATGAGCAGTACTTC. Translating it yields CASSRPRTSYNEQYF.